The 12 T cell receptor beta chains in this list originate from one sample, sequenced in a study of beta chain features in type 1 diabetes. The whole isolated RNA underwent reverse transcription, so sequencing captured expressed TCRB transcripts. Sequenced by immunoSEQ multiplex PCR; TCRdb stores in-frame clones only, minus some. The profile shows 450,000 to 600,000 clones, 30% of them singletons. The sample consisted of naive CD4+ T cells from blood. The receptors were sampled from a man in his late teens or twenties in good health.

This chain joins TRBV30 and TRBJ2-7, with 7 bases matching TRBD1. The CDR3 is 11 amino acids. V dropped 1 base and J dropped 10; count of bases not matched to a gene: 4. Germline CDR1 reads GTSNPN; CDR2 reads SVGIG (reference sequence). The CDR3 protein is CAWSAGDSQYF. CDR3 coding DNA: TGTGCCTGGAGTGCCGGGGACAGTCAGTACTTC. Using reference TRBV30 and TRBJ2-7 for the parts outside the CDR3, the full variable domain is SQTIHQWPATLVQPVGSPLSLECTVEGTSNPNLYWYRQAAGRGLQLLFYSVGIGQISSEVPQNLSASRPQDRQFILSSKKLLLSDSGFYLCAWSAGDSQYFGPGTRLTVT.

This CDR3 reads CASMPSASSYNEQFF. CDR3 bases: TGTGCCAGTATGCCTAGCGCAAGCTCCTACAATGAGCAGTTCTTC. The rearrangement joins TRBV19 to TRBJ2-1, with D perhaps TRBD2 (6 bases). In germline, CDR1 is LNHDA, CDR2 SQIVND (reference sequence). CDR3 length: 15 amino acids. Trimming left V 7 bases short and J 0 bases short, with 13 bases between.

A few counts support this clone. The chain combines TRBV7-9 with TRBJ2-1; TRBD2 aligns across 10 bases. This CDR3 spans 15 amino acids. Germline lookup yields CDR1 SEHNR and CDR2 FQNEAQ (reference sequence). V lost 5 bases, J lost 10 bases, and 11 bases stayed unmatched. The CDR3 coding sequence is TGTGCCAGCAGCCAACTAGCGGGAAAAGCTTGGGAGCAGTTCTTC. Translation: CASSQLAGKAWEQFF.

This clone has a handful of counts. The chain couples TRBV5-6 to TRBJ2-7; a weak D match, TRBD1 (6 bases). CDR1 and CDR2 (germline): SGHDT, YYEEEE. V shed 4 bases and J shed 3 bases, with 14 bases lying between them. CDR3 length: 14 residues. CDR3 residues: CASSRAPTGYEQYF. DNA of the CDR3: TGTGCCAGCAGCCGAGCCCCGACAGGCTACGAGCAGTACTTC.

The chain carries TRBV2 and TRBJ2-1; 7 bases agree with TRBD2. The CDR3 extends over 12 amino acids. From germline, CDR1 is SNHLY and CDR2 FYNNEI. Trimming took 8 bases from V and 8 from J; bases not matched to a gene: 6. Written as DNA, the CDR3 is TGTGCCAGCCGGACTAGGGGTCATGAGCAGTTCTTC. It is translated as CASRTRGHEQFF. The full variable domain, completed using reference TRBV2 and TRBJ2-1, is EPEVTQTPSHQVTQMGQEVILRCVPISNHLYFYWYRQILGQKVEFLVSFYNNEISEKSEIFDDQFSVERPDGSNFTLKIRSTKLEDSAMYFCASRTRGHEQFFGPGTRLTVL.

The V and J genes are TRBV7-9 and TRBJ2-3; unclear D gene. Looked up from germline, CDR1 is SEHNR and CDR2 is FQNEAQ (reference sequence). V was pared by 1 base and J by 4 bases, with 6 bases between. The CDR3 runs to 13 residues. The CDR3 DNA reads as TGTGCCAGCAGCTTAGGTCGGGCAGATACGCAGTATTTT. This gives the protein CASSLGRADTQYF.

This clone was seen more than once but under ten times. V and J are TRBV9 and TRBJ1-1; D is unclear. CDR1 is SGDLS, CDR2 YYNGEE, per germline. The V end was cut by 0 bases, the J end by 4 bases, with 10 bases between. The CDR3 loop spans 14 amino acids. CDR3 protein: CASSVVRGGTEAFF. The DNA for the CDR3 is TGTGCCAGCAGCGTAGTTCGGGGTGGCACTGAAGCTTTCTTT.

As to this clone: The sample contains more than one DNA sequence encoding this CDR3. This chain connects TRBV25-1 to TRBJ2-7, with D hard to call. The germline CDR1 and CDR2 sequences are MGHDK and SYGVNS. The V end was cut by 3 bases, the J end by 4 bases, with 4 bases between. The CDR3 is 11 amino acids. CDR3 protein: CASSEGYEQYF. In DNA, the CDR3 is TGTGCCAGCAGTGAGGGGTACGAGCAGTACTTC.

This clone was recorded a few times. The gene calls are TRBV9 and TRBJ2-7, with 9 nucleotides matching TRBD1. The J segment lost 3 bases and the V segment lost 3 bases, leaving 7 bases of the junction unmatched. CDR3 length equals 15 residues. Germline assignment: CDR1 SGDLS and CDR2 YYNGEE. For the CDR3, the DNA is TGTGCCAGCAGCGCTGGCGGGACAGGGTACTACGAGCAGTACTTC. This gives the protein CASSAGGTGYYEQYF.

There are a few counts of this clone. The rearrangement uses TRBV28 and TRBJ2-1; maybe TRBD2 (5 bases). Germline V gene lookup returns CDR1 MDHEN and CDR2 SYDVKM. The V end was cut by 6 bases, the J end by 3 bases, with 18 bases between. This CDR3 is 16 amino acids long. DNA of the CDR3: TGTGCCAGCAGGAAACCAGATGGACGGGACTACAATGAGCAGTTCTTC. It yields the protein CASRKPDGRDYNEQFF.

The V gene is TRBV6-5, the J gene TRBJ2-7; 7 bases agree with TRBD1. Germline CDR1 reads MNHEY; CDR2 reads SVGAGI. The CDR3 totals 15 residues. Trimming removed 5 bases from V and 2 bases from J; junction bases left unmatched: 9. The chain's CDR3 is CASSQYGTETYEQYF. The CDR3 DNA sequence: TGTGCCAGCAGTCAGTATGGGACAGAAACCTACGAGCAGTACTTC.

The chain has TRBV29-1 and TRBJ2-3; 7 bases line up with TRBD2. Germline CDR1 SQVTM, CDR2 ANQGSEA. V shed 5 bases, J shed 0 bases, and the junction held 8 bases outside the gene matches. The CDR3 totals 15 residues. CDR3 nucleotide sequence: TGCAGCGTTCTCGCGGCAGCGGGGAGCACAGATACGCAGTATTTT. Translated: CSVLAAAGSTDTQYF.